This T cell receptor (delta chain) emerged from a study of gamma-delta chains in newborns, infants, children. Study-level background: Polyclonal expansion of innate γδ T cells after birth follows microbial exposure.

In regard to this clone: One junction end does not reproduce the germline sequence, and a read error may be involved.

TCRdb reanalyzed the reads using CATT. The sample holds some 12,000 delta-chain clones, about 10% seen once. Germline V gene sequence: CDR1 GEAIGNYY, CDR2 EKD. CDR3 length equals 18 residues. The rearrangement joins TRDV2 to TRDJ1; 10 bases line up with TRDD3. The sample comprised blood. The clonotype comes from a child who was a newborn, infant or young child, either healthy, febrile or measles-vaccinated (not recorded which). CDR3 bases: TGTGCCTGTGACACCGTACTGGGGGATCCAAAAGACACCGATAAACTAATCTTT. Translating it yields CACDTVLGDPKDTDKLIF.